A single sample gave rise to the 32 T cell receptor beta chains below, sequenced in a study of response to subunit inactivated influenza vaccine. A single record per CDR3 protein comes from TCRdb applying MiXCR to the RT-PCR reads. The sample records about half a million distinct CDR3 sequences, about 25% being singletons. The starting material was CD4+ T cells sorted from PBMCs, obtained roughly 5 days after vaccination. Receptors were obtained from a man aged 50 to 60 who received an inactivated influenza vaccine.

This clonotype has a handful of counts. V and J are TRBV9 and TRBJ1-2; D unresolved. This CDR3 has 16 residues. Trimming shortened V by 6 bases and J by 1 base, and 19 bases separated the two germline ends. Germline CDR1 is SGDLS and CDR2 is YYNGEE. The CDR3 DNA follows: TGTGCCAGCAAGCCCATCCAGGATTGGGGTAACTATGGCTACACCTTC. It codes for CASKPIQDWGNYGYTF.

In its sample, this clonotype was seen a few times. V is TRBV24-1 and J is TRBJ1-1; 7 bases are shared with TRBD1. The CDR3 sequence is 13 residues long. Germline V CDR1 and CDR2: KGHDR, SFDVKD. Germline trimming cut 6 bases from V and 5 bases from J; bases unmatched to any gene: 5. CDR3 sequence (DNA): TGTGCCACCAGTTTGACAGGGCAAACTGAAGCTTTCTTT. Amino acids: CATSLTGQTEAFF.

This clonotype was observed a few times. The chain joins TRBV30 to TRBJ2-5; D unclear. The CDR3 spans 14 residues. Germline CDR1 and CDR2: GTSNPN and SVGIG (reference sequence). V lost 4 bases, J lost 0 bases, and 12 bases lay in between. The CDR3 DNA is TGTGCCTGGACCAAACCGGGCTACCAAGAGACCCAGTACTTC. Residues: CAWTKPGYQETQYF.

The chain uses TRBV20-1 and TRBJ2-5, with 10 bases that match TRBD2. This CDR3 is built from 13 residues. V lost 6 bases to trimming and J lost 5 bases; unmatched junction nucleotides: 6. CDR1 is DFQATT, CDR2 SNEGSKA, per germline (reference sequence). CDR3 protein: CSATQTSGETQYF. The CDR3 DNA reads TGCAGTGCCACCCAGACTAGCGGGGAGACCCAGTACTTC.

This clonotype was picked up a small number of times. V gene TRBV20-1 combines with J gene TRBJ2-5; possibly TRBD2 for D (5 bases). V was cut by 1 base and J by 14 bases, with 20 bases left in between. The CDR3 extends over 13 amino acids. In germline, CDR1 is DFQATT, CDR2 SNEGSKA (reference sequence). In DNA form, the CDR3 reads TGCAGTGCTAGAGTTCCGCTCGAGGGAAACCACTACTTC. This encodes CSARVPLEGNHYF.

Only a few counts were recorded for this clonotype. The chain has TRBV5-5 and TRBJ2-4, with 8 bases lining up with TRBD1. The length of the CDR3 is 16 residues. The V segment lost 4 bases and the J segment 0 bases; nucleotides outside the gene matches: 6. The germline V gene encodes CDR1 SGHKS and CDR2 YYEKEE (reference sequence). The CDR3 DNA sequence: TGTGCCAGCAGCCCCTGGACAGGGCGAGCCAAAAACATTCAGTACTTC. Translation: CASSPWTGRAKNIQYF.

V gene TRBV9 combines with J gene TRBJ2-3, with a tentative D call TRBD2 (6 bases). V was cut by 0 bases and J by 1 base, with 9 bases left in between. The CDR3 sequence is 15 residues long. Germline V lookup: CDR1 SGDLS, CDR2 YYNGEE. In DNA form, the CDR3 reads TGTGCCAGCAGCGTAGTGGCTAGCGGCACAGATACGCAGTATTTT. The encoded protein is CASSVVASGTDTQYF.

V usage is TRBV11-2 and J usage is TRBJ2-3, with 8 nucleotides matching TRBD1. Trimming at V came to 2 bases and at J to 6 bases, leaving 7 bases not matched to a gene. Germline V CDR1 and CDR2: SGHAT, FQNNGV. The CDR3 is 15 amino acids. In DNA form, the CDR3 reads TGTGCCAGCAGCTTATTTCCAGGGGGCAGGGATACGCAGTATTTT. Its protein is CASSLFPGGRDTQYF.

J is TRBJ2-3 and V is TRBV7-2; TRBD2 matches at 10 bases. The junction had 13 bases not matched to a gene; V was cut back by 0 bases and J by 10 bases. CDR1 is SGHTA and CDR2 is FQGNSA in the germline V gene. The length of the CDR3 is 17 residues. The CDR3 bases are TGTGCCAGCAGCTTAGCCCCTCCTAGCGGGGGCCTTCCCGCGCAGTATTTT. Its translation: CASSLAPPSGGLPAQYF.

This clonotype was seen more than once but under ten times. V is TRBV12-3 or TRBV12-4 and J is TRBJ2-7, with 12 bases lining up with TRBD2. This CDR3 is 14 amino acids long. Trimming removed 6 bases from V and 7 bases from J; junction bases left unmatched: 7. For the CDR3, the DNA is TGTGCCAGCAGGACTAGCGGGGGCTTGGGGGAGCAGTACTTC. Translated, it gives CASRTSGGLGEQYF.

The chain links TRBV20-1 to TRBJ2-7; unclear D gene. Trimming pared 3 bases from V and 5 bases from J, leaving 5 bases between. This CDR3 spans 10 amino acids. CDR1 and CDR2 (germline): DFQATT, SNEGSKA (reference sequence). The CDR3 sequence is CSASFDEQYF. For the CDR3, the DNA is TGCAGTGCTAGCTTCGACGAGCAGTACTTC.

This rearrangement joins TRBV5-8 to TRBJ2-1, with 7 positions matching TRBD1. The trim removed 5 bases at V and 0 bases at J, leaving 8 bases unmatched. The CDR3 runs 16 residues. CDR1 is SGHTS, CDR2 YDEGEE, per germline. CDR3 sequence: CASRTSTGSSYNEQFF. CDR3 bases: TGTGCCAGCAGAACTTCGACAGGGAGCTCCTACAATGAGCAGTTCTTC.

A few counts support this clonotype. The chain couples TRBV20-1 to TRBJ2-7, with D unclear. This CDR3 has 11 residues. V was shortened by 1 base and J by 4 bases, with 5 bases between the two germline ends. Germline V gene lookup returns CDR1 DFQATT and CDR2 SNEGSKA (reference sequence). CDR3: CSARGPYEQYF. In nucleotides, the CDR3 is TGCAGTGCTAGAGGCCCATACGAGCAGTACTTC.

J is TRBJ1-5 and V is TRBV20-1; possible D gene TRBD1, 5 bases. This CDR3 has 12 residues. The germline V and J ends were trimmed by 5 bases and 7 bases, with 12 bases remaining between them. Germline V gene sequence: CDR1 DFQATT, CDR2 SNEGSKA (reference sequence). The CDR3 DNA reads TGCAGTGCTCCTCTCGCAGGGCAGCCCCAGCATTTT. This sequence encodes CSAPLAGQPQHF.

The rearrangement links TRBV7-6 to TRBJ1-1, with TRBD1 matching 7 bases. Germline V CDR1 and CDR2: SGHVS, FNYEAQ. The CDR3 loop spans 13 amino acids. The V segment lost 1 base and the J segment 8 bases; nucleotides outside the gene matches: 4. CDR3: CASSLDRTGEAFF. The CDR3 DNA follows: TGTGCCAGCAGCTTAGATCGGACAGGCGAAGCTTTCTTT.

This rearrangement joins TRBV4-3 to TRBJ2-2, with D perhaps matching TRBD1 or TRBD2 (5 bases each). Germline CDR1 LGHNA, CDR2 YSLEER. The CDR3 loop spans 19 amino acids. V lost 0 bases to trimming and J lost 0 bases, with 17 bases between them. In DNA form, the CDR3 reads TGCGCCAGCAGCCAAGAGTTTATTGGGGGAGCCGCGAACACCGGGGAGCTGTTTTTT. Its translation: CASSQEFIGGAANTGELFF.

The V call is TRBV29-1, the J call TRBJ2-2; a possible D gene is TRBD1 (5 bases). The V gene's germline CDR1 is SQVTM and CDR2 ANQGSEA. V gave up 8 bases and J gave up 5 bases, with 15 bases separating them. There are 13 residues in the CDR3. CDR3 loop: CSFASRETGELFF. As DNA, the CDR3 is TGCAGCTTTGCAAGCAGGGAAACCGGGGAGCTGTTTTTT.

This clonotype was detected once. The chain links TRBV5-1 to TRBJ2-6; 10 bases align to TRBD1. This CDR3 is 16 amino acids long. Trimming took 5 bases from V and 3 from J; bases not matched to a gene: 5. The germline CDR1 and CDR2 sequences are SGHRS and YFSETQ. In nucleotides, the CDR3 is TGCGCCAGCAGGTGGACAGGGGGAAGTGGGGCCAACGTCCTGACTTTC. Amino acids: CASRWTGGSGANVLTF.

This rearrangement joins TRBV24-1 to TRBJ1-5, with D perhaps TRBD1 (6 bases). Germline CDR1 KGHDR, CDR2 SFDVKD. The CDR3 runs to 13 residues. V gave up 7 bases and J gave up 6 bases, with 12 bases separating them. In DNA form, the CDR3 reads TGTGCCACCAGCCAGGGGTCGGCTCAGCCCCAGCATTTT. Amino acids: CATSQGSAQPQHF.

Notes on this clonotype: Mismatch with germline at one junction end may stem from a read error. V and J are TRBV10-2 and TRBJ2-3, with 8 bases fitting TRBD2. The germline gives CDR1 WSHSY, CDR2 SAAADI. This CDR3 is built from 15 residues. This CDR3 reads CASRGAGAFTDTQSF. The CDR3 nucleotides read TGCGCCAGCAGAGGAGCGGGGGCCTTCACAGATACGCAGTCTTTT.

The genes are TRBV10-3 and TRBJ2-6; 7 bases align to TRBD1. Germline V gives CDR1 ENHRY, CDR2 SYGVKD. The CDR3 length is 19 residues. The V gene end was trimmed by 7 bases and the J gene end by 0 bases; junction bases not matched to a gene: 15. The CDR3: CAITAATGTFDSGANVLTF. The CDR3 bases are TGTGCCATCACCGCCGCGACAGGGACGTTTGACTCTGGGGCCAACGTCCTGACTTTC.

The chain is built from TRBV4-3 and TRBJ1-2; D call uncertain. Germline V gives CDR1 LGHNA, CDR2 YSLEER. V was cut by 1 base and J by 5 bases, with 14 bases left in between. This CDR3 is built from 15 residues. DNA for the CDR3: TGCGCCAGCAGCCAAGCTCGGACGTATGGTTATGGCTACACCTTC. This translates into CASSQARTYGYGYTF.

The chain has TRBV7-2 and TRBJ2-3, with TRBD2 identical over 13 bases. The CDR3 is 16 amino acids. The V gene's germline CDR1 is SGHTA and CDR2 FQGNSA. The V segment lost 5 bases and the J segment 5 bases; nucleotides outside the gene matches: 7. The CDR3 reads CASSTTSGGAGDTQYF. The CDR3 bases are TGTGCCAGCAGCACCACTAGCGGGGGGGCGGGAGATACGCAGTATTTT.

This clonotype was observed a few times. The chain has TRBV18 and TRBJ2-1; D not resolved. This CDR3 contains 13 residues. Germline V CDR1 and CDR2: KGHSH, LQKENI. Trimming took 6 bases from V and 2 from J, leaving 8 bases between them. The CDR3, as DNA: TGTGCCAGCTCGCCCGTTACCTACAATGAGCAGTTCTTC. It translates to CASSPVTYNEQFF.

This clonotype came up a few times. The chain is built from TRBV6-1 and TRBJ2-5; D is unclear. This CDR3 is built from 15 residues. Germline V CDR1 and CDR2: MNHNS, SASEGT. V was cut by 1 base and J by 1 base, with 10 bases left in between. The CDR3, as DNA: TGTGCCAGCAGTGAAGTGTTAGGAATCCAAGAGACCCAGTACTTC. Translating it yields CASSEVLGIQETQYF.

This chain connects TRBV15 to TRBJ2-1; D gene unclear. This CDR3 comprises 12 residues. Per germline, CDR1 LNHNV and CDR2 YYDKDF (reference sequence). The V gene lost 0 bases and the J gene lost 12 bases, with 9 bases spanning the gap. For the CDR3, the DNA is TGTGCCACCAGCAGAGAGCCTAAGGGGCAGTTCTTC. Encoded protein: CATSREPKGQFF.

This clonotype was counted between two and nine times. The V and J genes are TRBV29-1 and TRBJ2-7; 7 bases align to TRBD2. Germline trimming cut 3 bases from V and 2 bases from J; bases unmatched to any gene: 7. CDR1 and CDR2 from the germline V gene are SQVTM and ANQGSEA. The CDR3 extends over 14 amino acids. CDR3 DNA: TGCAGCGTTGAGGAGCGGGACTCAACCTACGAGCAGTACTTC. Translated, it gives CSVEERDSTYEQYF.

A few counts support this clonotype. The chain has TRBV4-1 and TRBJ1-4; TRBD1 aligns across 10 bases. The length of the CDR3 is 15 residues. V was clipped by 3 bases and J by 8 bases; unmatched bases: 6. CDR1 is MGHRA, CDR2 YSYEKL, per germline. The CDR3: CASSHGQGVTEKLFF. In nucleotides, the CDR3 is TGCGCCAGCAGCCACGGACAGGGGGTGACCGAAAAACTGTTTTTT.

This chain connects TRBV28 to TRBJ2-5; 11 nucleotides align to TRBD2. Germline lookup yields CDR1 MDHEN and CDR2 SYDVKM. The CDR3 totals 13 residues. The J segment lost 5 bases and the V segment lost 10 bases, leaving 6 bases of the junction unmatched. DNA for the CDR3: TGTGCCACTAGGGGACTAGCGGAGGAGACCCAGTACTTC. Translated, it gives CATRGLAEETQYF.

This clonotype has just a few counts. This rearrangement joins TRBV7-8 to TRBJ2-1; TRBD2 matches at 11 bases. Germline assignment: CDR1 SGHVS and CDR2 FQNEAQ. V lost 7 bases, J lost 3 bases, and 5 bases stayed unmatched. This CDR3 is 15 amino acids long. This chain's CDR3 is CASTPGTSGYNEQFF. The DNA for the CDR3 is TGTGCCAGCACCCCCGGGACTAGCGGCTACAATGAGCAGTTCTTC.

The V and J genes are TRBV7-9 and TRBJ1-5, with 7 positions matching TRBD1. The V segment lost 5 bases and the J segment 5 bases; nucleotides outside the gene matches: 0. This CDR3 region has 12 residues. Germline CDR1 and CDR2: SEHNR and FQNEAQ (reference sequence). In DNA form, the CDR3 reads TGTGCCAGCAGCACAGGGGATCAGCCCCAGCATTTT. Translated, it gives CASSTGDQPQHF.

The chain employs TRBV12-3 or TRBV12-4 and TRBJ2-7; 8 bases are shared with TRBD2. Trimming at V came to 6 bases and at J to 4 bases, leaving 8 bases not matched to a gene. CDR3 length: 14 residues. The CDR3 coding sequence is TGTGCCAGCAGACGGGGGGGCCGAGCTTACGAGCAGTACTTC. Protein sequence: CASRRGGRAYEQYF.